Listed below are T cell receptor beta chains from one sample, sequenced in a study of blood T cell repertoires in COVID-19. The assay was immunoSEQ multiplex PCR, and TCRdb's table has in-frame clones only and misses some. The table lists 150,000 to 200,000 clones, roughly 85% of them singletons. The specimen was PBMCs or T cells enriched from blood (not recorded which). The receptors stem from a woman aged 18 to 35 who had recovered from COVID-19. Each CDR3 is given with its conserved first and last residue. The D gene is left open where the match is weak. Clone sizes are given selectively: once, few, many, or a class where the clone is expanded.

abundance | j_gene | d_gene | v_gene | CDR3aa | CDR3nt
NA | TRBJ1-3 | NA | TRBV15 | CATMGAGENTIYF | TGTGCCACCATGGGGGCGGGTGAAAACACCATATATTTT
NA | TRBJ1-2 | TRBD1 | TRBV6-5 | CASSRTGYGYTF | TGTGCCAGCAGCCGGACAGGGTATGGCTACACCTTC
NA | TRBJ2-7 | NA | TRBV5-1 | CASSRPGVGDEQYF | TGCGCCAGCAGCAGACCAGGGGTAGGGGACGAGCAGTACTTC
few | TRBJ2-2 | TRBD1 | TRBV30 | CARQGYTGELFF | TGTGCCCGACAGGGATACACCGGGGAGCTGTTTTTT
NA | TRBJ2-7 | TRBD1 | TRBV28 | CASSSSPGQSRYEQYF | TGTGCCAGCAGTTCCAGTCCGGGACAGAGCCGTTACGAGCAGTACTTC
NA | TRBJ1-2 | NA | TRBV4-1 | CASSLPPRTGAGYTF | TGCGCCAGCAGCCTCCCCCCCAGAACAGGTGCTGGCTACACCTTC
NA | TRBJ2-1 | TRBD1 | TRBV28 | CASRGFDRGYNEQFF | TGTGCCAGCAGGGGCTTCGACAGGGGCTACAATGAGCAGTTCTTC
NA | TRBJ2-3 | TRBD2 | TRBV10-3 | CAISGAGGLGTDTQYF | TGTGCCATCAGTGGAGCGGGGGGCCTCGGCACAGATACGCAGTATTTT
few | TRBJ1-5 | TRBD1 | TRBV28 | CASSGQGPQHF | TGTGCCAGCAGTGGACAGGGCCCCCAGCATTTT
NA | TRBJ1-1 | NA | TRBV27 | CAITPGGPRMNTEAFF | TGTGCCATCACGCCCGGGGGACCTAGAATGAACACTGAAGCTTTCTTT
NA | TRBJ1-2 | NA | TRBV29-1 | CSVGQGMDYGYTF | TGCAGCGTGGGGCAGGGGATGGACTATGGCTACACCTTC
NA | TRBJ1-4 | NA | TRBV3-1/TRBV3-2 | CASSPDSFQSLWDNEKLFF | TGTGCCAGCAGCCCTGACAGCTTCCAGTCCCTATGGGATAATGAAAAACTGTTTTTT
NA | TRBJ1-1 | TRBD1 | TRBV28 | CASSLGQRGTEAFF | TGTGCCAGCAGTTTGGGACAGAGGGGCACTGAAGCTTTCTTT
NA | TRBJ2-2 | NA | TRBV7-7 | CATAKEAGELFF | TGTGCTACAGCTAAGGAGGCCGGGGAGCTGTTTTTT
once | TRBJ2-3 | TRBD1 | TRBV2 | CASGGQRTDTQYF | TGTGCCAGCGGGGGACAGAGAACAGATACGCAGTATTTT
NA | TRBJ2-7 | NA | TRBV6-5 | CASSPSGVGHEQYF | TGTGCCAGCAGTCCCTCAGGGGTAGGACACGAGCAGTACTTC
few | TRBJ1-5 | NA | TRBV7-9 | CASSLGTYSNQPQHF | TGTGCCAGCAGCTTAGGGACTTATAGCAATCAGCCCCAGCATTTT
NA | TRBJ2-1 | TRBD2 | TRBV10-3 | CAIAVAGGHNEQFF | TGTGCCATCGCAGTAGCGGGTGGCCACAATGAGCAGTTCTTC
NA | TRBJ2-7 | NA | TRBV11-2 | CASSRDHTSWSEQYF | TGTGCCAGCAGCCGAGACCATACTTCATGGAGCGAGCAGTACTTC
NA | TRBJ2-5 | TRBD2 | TRBV24-1 | CATSDSHSGGTRETQYF | TGTGCCACCAGTGATTCCCATAGCGGGGGAACCCGAGAGACCCAGTACTTC
NA | TRBJ2-1 | TRBD1 | TRBV24-1 | CATSAMDRAYNEQFF | TGTGCCACCAGTGCCATGGACAGGGCTTACAATGAGCAGTTCTTC
NA | TRBJ2-5 | NA | TRBV4-1 | CASSQESGLETQYF | TGCGCCAGCAGCCAAGAGAGCGGATTAGAGACCCAGTACTTC
NA | TRBJ2-7 | NA | TRBV28 | CASSRVGEQYF | TGTGCCAGCAGCCGGGTTGGGGAGCAGTACTTC
NA | TRBJ2-3 | NA | TRBV11-2 | CASSLGGSSDTQYF | TGTGCCAGCAGCTTAGGAGGGAGTTCAGATACGCAGTATTTT
NA | TRBJ2-1 | NA | TRBV5-1 | CASSTSMTPRQFF | TGCGCCAGCAGCACTAGCATGACCCCAAGGCAGTTCTTC
NA | TRBJ1-2 | TRBD1 | TRBV28 | CASSPDREGAYGYTF | TGTGCCAGCAGTCCCGACAGGGAAGGAGCATATGGCTACACCTTC
NA | TRBJ2-7 | TRBD2 | TRBV7-2 | CASSPGLGYEQYF | TGTGCCAGCAGCCCGGGACTAGGTTACGAGCAGTACTTC
NA | TRBJ1-1 | NA | TRBV29-1 | CSVDGGSNTEAFF | TGCAGCGTTGATGGGGGGTCGAACACTGAAGCTTTCTTT
NA | TRBJ2-1 | NA | TRBV24-1 | CATSGHPGYNEQFF | TGTGCCACCAGTGGGCACCCGGGGTACAATGAGCAGTTCTTC
NA | TRBJ1-1 | NA | TRBV7-3 | CASSLGGFSEAFF | TGTGCCAGCAGCTTGGGGGGTTTCTCTGAAGCTTTCTTT
NA | TRBJ2-3 | NA | TRBV7-2 | CASSPGLLNYF | TGTGCCAGCAGTCCGGGACTCCTGAACTATTTT
NA | TRBJ1-1 | NA | TRBV11-2 | CASSLEGGVTEAFF | TGTGCCAGCAGCTTAGAGGGAGGGGTCACTGAAGCTTTCTTT
NA | TRBJ2-2 | TRBD1 | TRBV7-3 | CASSFPAGTGTGELFF | TGTGCCAGCAGCTTTCCAGCCGGGACAGGCACCGGGGAGCTGTTTTTT
NA | TRBJ2-6 | TRBD1 | TRBV28 | CASSLHRGAHLVGANVLTF | TGTGCCAGCAGTCTCCACAGGGGCGCCCATCTAGTTGGGGCCAACGTCCTGACTTTC
NA | TRBJ1-6 | TRBD1 | TRBV11-1 | CASSVDRGNSPLHF | TGTGCCAGCAGCGTCGACAGGGGGAATTCACCCCTCCACTTT
NA | TRBJ2-7 | TRBD2 | TRBV6-4 | CASSQGLAGVAEQYF | TGTGCCAGCAGTCAGGGACTAGCGGGAGTAGCCGAGCAGTACTTC
once | TRBJ2-1 | TRBD1 | TRBV9 | CASSARTGEGNEQFF | TGTGCCAGCAGCGCTCGGACAGGGGAAGGCAATGAGCAGTTCTTC
NA | TRBJ1-3 | NA | TRBV2 | CASGSREDTIYF | TGTGCCAGCGGGTCCAGGGAGGACACCATATATTTT
NA | TRBJ2-3 | TRBD1 | TRBV5-4 | CASSIGTGGTDTQYF | TGTGCCAGCAGCATCGGGACAGGGGGCACAGATACGCAGTATTTT
NA | TRBJ1-2 | NA | TRBV10-1 | CASSPSGNYGYTF | TGCGCCAGCAGTCCCTCCGGGAACTATGGCTACACCTTC
NA | TRBJ1-6 | NA | TRBV2 | CASSVRGKDNSPLHF | TGTGCCAGCAGTGTCAGGGGTAAGGATAATTCACCCCTCCACTTT
NA | TRBJ2-7 | TRBD2 | TRBV4-1 | CASSHIISTSGRVYEQYF | TGCGCCAGCAGCCATATTATTTCGACTAGCGGGAGAGTCTACGAGCAGTACTTC
NA | TRBJ2-5 | NA | TRBV5-6 | CASSLKLNTLEETQYF | TGTGCCAGCAGCTTGAAACTAAACACGCTTGAAGAGACCCAGTACTTC
NA | TRBJ1-1 | NA | TRBV19 | CASSEGGGTEAFF | TGTGCCAGTAGCGAGGGAGGGGGCACTGAAGCTTTCTTT
NA | TRBJ1-2 | NA | TRBV14 | CASSQLQPPYGYTF | TGTGCCAGCAGCCAATTACAGCCCCCCTATGGCTACACCTTC
NA | TRBJ1-4 | TRBD1 | TRBV3-1/TRBV3-2 | CASSQGDRGSEKLFF | TGTGCCAGCAGCCAAGGGGACAGGGGAAGCGAAAAACTGTTTTTT
NA | TRBJ1-6 | TRBD1 | TRBV28 | CASGKGTDNSPLHF | TGTGCCAGCGGCAAAGGGACAGATAATTCACCCCTCCACTTT
NA | TRBJ2-4 | TRBD2 | TRBV19 | CASSGTRETFQYF | TGTGCCAGTTCGGGGACTAGGGAGACCTTTCAGTACTTC
NA | TRBJ1-4 | NA | TRBV2 | CASSDSQGGFEKLFF | TGTGCCAGCAGTGACAGTCAGGGTGGTTTTGAAAAACTGTTTTTT
NA | TRBJ1-6 | NA | TRBV30 | CAWSVPGSPLHF | TGTGCCTGGAGTGTACCCGGGTCACCCCTCCACTTT
once | TRBJ1-5 | NA | TRBV24-1 | CATSEGGLPQHF | TGTGCCACCAGTGAGGGGGGGCTGCCCCAGCATTTT
NA | TRBJ2-1 | TRBD2 | TRBV6-4 | CASSEGTSGSNEQFF | TGTGCCAGCAGTGAAGGGACTAGCGGGTCCAATGAGCAGTTCTTC
once | TRBJ2-7 | NA | TRBV2 | CASRDGQPKYEQYF | TGTGCCAGCAGAGACGGACAGCCCAAATACGAGCAGTACTTC